This T cell receptor beta chain came from a study of cytomegalovirus exposure and HLA in healthy donors. Study outcomes and limitations: TCR beta V- and J-gene trimming, according to a later analysis, was linked to a missense DCLRE1C variant. TRBV6-2, TRBV6-3 and some other V segments were excluded as indistinguishable.

Points on this clone: Its antigen is undetermined.

The CDR3 totals 14 residues. The V gene lost 2 bases and the J gene lost 11 bases, with 18 bases spanning the gap. Germline loops: CDR1 LGHNA, CDR2 YSLEER. Amplification used 60 Vbeta primers and 13 Jbeta primers. The method was immunoSEQ multiplex PCR; TCRdb's version includes in-frame clones alone and lacks a portion of them. The sample records 85,000 to 120,000 clones, about two thirds being singletons. The clonotype originates from a boy aged 5-17 years in good health and CMV-seronegative. This chain joins TRBV4-3 and TRBJ1-1; D gene uncertain. Sequencing used PBMCs. The CDR3 loop is CASSQHGSSGGAFF. In DNA, the CDR3 is TGCGCCAGCAGCCAACACGGCAGTTCAGGAGGGGCTTTCTTT.